The sequence of this T cell receptor beta chain was determined in a study of T cells of healthy individuals. The V gene's germline CDR1 is SGHTA and CDR2 FQGNSA. The germline V and J ends were trimmed by 2 bases and 2 bases, with 10 bases remaining between them. CDR3 length equals 14 residues. Each CDR3 protein is one row after TCRdb ran MiXCR on the 5' RACE reads. The table has roughly 87,000 distinct CDR3 sequences, around 17% seen once. J is TRBJ2-7 and V is TRBV7-2; D remains unclear. The source is a human donor in good health. CDR3 bases: TGTGCCAGCAGCTTAATTGGCATTACCTACGAGCAGTACTTC. It is translated as CASSLIGITYEQYF.